A single sample is the source of the 30 T cell receptor beta chains below, sequenced in a study of PD-1 blockade in classical Hodgkin lymphoma. Clones were sequenced by immunoSEQ multiplex PCR, and TCRdb holds only the in-frame ones, with some missing. Of approximately 12,000 clones in the sample, about 71% were seen once. Exposure to brentuximab vedotin varied, and each patient had relapsed following autologous stem cell transplantation. Sequenced here: peripheral blood mononuclear cells (PBMCs), sampled at baseline. The receptors stem from a human donor with classical Hodgkin lymphoma.

CDR3 loop: CASSGGRVTDTQYF. CDR3 in DNA: TGCGCCAGCAGCGGCGGGAGGGTTACAGATACGCAGTATTTT. This chain joins TRBV5-1 and TRBJ2-3, with 9 bases identical to TRBD2. Germline V gene sequence: CDR1 SGHRS, CDR2 YFSETQ. This CDR3 is built from 14 residues. Trimming at V came to 4 bases and at J to 3 bases, leaving 3 bases not matched to a gene.

The V gene is TRBV28, the J gene TRBJ1-2; 7 bases line up with TRBD1. The CDR3 has 13 amino acids. CDR1 MDHEN and CDR2 SYDVKM come from the germline V gene. V lost 5 bases, J lost 3 bases, and 3 bases stayed unmatched. In DNA form, the CDR3 reads TGTGCCAGCAGTGGGGACAGATACTATGGCTACACCTTC. Protein sequence: CASSGDRYYGYTF.

This rearrangement joins TRBV4-1 to TRBJ1-4; D gene unclear. Germline V gene lookup returns CDR1 MGHRA and CDR2 YSYEKL. This CDR3 comprises 15 residues. V lost 4 bases and J 0 bases, leaving 9 bases between the germline ends. The DNA for the CDR3 is TGCGCCAGCAGCCCCACCGCAGCAACTAATGAAAAACTGTTTTTT. Translation gives CASSPTAATNEKLFF.

V is TRBV4-1 and J is TRBJ1-6; 10 bases line up with TRBD1. The germline gives CDR1 MGHRA, CDR2 YSYEKL. Losses at the gene ends were 1 base for V and 7 bases for J; bases not matched to a gene: 10. The CDR3 contains 18 residues. CDR3 DNA: TGCGCCAGCAGCCAAGCACCCCTGGGACAGGGGATCAATTCACCCCTCCACTTT. It is translated as CASSQAPLGQGINSPLHF.

This chain links TRBV21-1 with TRBJ1-2; the D segment call TRBD1 is taken from the table without a DNA check. TRBV21-1 is assigned pseudogene status. The CDR3 consists of 16 residues. CDR3 in DNA: TGTGCCAGCAGAGTTCCAGGCTACAGAAAGACCTATGGCTACACCTTC. Translating it yields CASRVPGYRKTYGYTF.

The V and J genes are TRBV6-1 and TRBJ1-2; D might be TRBD1 (6 bases). The ends were cut back, 5 bases at V and 8 bases at J, with 12 bases in the middle. There are 12 residues in the CDR3. Germline V lookup: CDR1 MNHNS, CDR2 SASEGT. The CDR3 loop reads CASSSGALGYTF. The CDR3 DNA is TGTGCCAGCAGTTCAGGGGCGCTGGGCTACACCTTC.

This chain joins TRBV9 and TRBJ1-3; D may be TRBD1 (5 bases). Germline CDR1 and CDR2: SGDLS and YYNGEE. Trimming removed 0 bases from V and 0 bases from J, with 13 bases in between. The CDR3 is 17 residues long. The CDR3 loop is CASSVATGVRSGNTIYF. The CDR3 DNA follows: TGTGCCAGCAGCGTAGCTACGGGGGTCCGCTCTGGAAACACCATATATTTT.

The chain couples TRBV7-8 to TRBJ2-1; 9 bases agree with TRBD2. Germline V lookup: CDR1 SGHVS, CDR2 FQNEAQ. This CDR3 is 15 amino acids long. After removal of 7 bases from V and 0 bases from J, the junction contained 4 bases not matched to a gene. The DNA for the CDR3 is TGTGCCAGCACCGCGGGAGGGAGCTCCTACAATGAGCAGTTCTTC. It specifies CASTAGGSSYNEQFF.

The chain joins TRBV7-9 to TRBJ1-5; D remains unclear. Germline-derived CDR1 and CDR2 are SEHNR and FQNEAQ (reference sequence). Trimming pared 7 bases from V and 0 bases from J, leaving 4 bases between. CDR3 size: 12 residues. The CDR3 nucleotides read TGTGCCAGCACCGTTAGCAATCAGCCCCAGCATTTT. Protein: CASTVSNQPQHF. Full variable domain (outside the CDR3, taken from reference TRBV7-9 and TRBJ1-5): DTGVSQNPRHKITKRGQNVTFRCDPISEHNRLYWYRQTLGQGPEFLTYFQNEAQLEKSRLLSDRFSAERPKGSFSTLEIQRTEQGDSAMYLCASTVSNQPQHFGDGTRLSIL.

This chain links TRBV5-8 with TRBJ1-3, with D possibly matching TRBD1 (5 bases). Between the trimmed V and J ends, which lost 0 bases and 3 bases, there was a span of 10 bases. The CDR3 is 15 amino acids. Germline-derived CDR1 and CDR2 are SGHTS and YDEGEE. CDR3 nucleotide sequence: TGTGCCAGCAGCTTGGAGGGGCTTGGTGGAAACACCATATATTTT. Translation gives CASSLEGLGGNTIYF.

The CDR3 DNA reads as TGTGCCAGCTCACCAGAGGGGAGAGATACGCAGTATTTT. It is translated as CASSPEGRDTQYF. The chain couples TRBV18 to TRBJ2-3; possibly TRBD1 or TRBD2 for D (5 bases each). V lost 2 bases to trimming and J lost 5 bases, with 8 bases between them. The CDR3 contains 13 residues. The germline CDR1 and CDR2 sequences are KGHSH and LQKENI.

The rearrangement joins TRBV7-8 to TRBJ1-5; a possible D gene is TRBD1 (6 bases). This CDR3 spans 16 amino acids. Germline V gene lookup returns CDR1 SGHVS and CDR2 FQNEAQ. The V end lost 3 bases, the J end lost 5 bases, and 17 bases lay between the germline ends. The CDR3 spells CASSLFPDRQDQPQHF. In DNA, the CDR3 is TGTGCCAGCAGCTTGTTCCCAGACAGGCAAGATCAGCCCCAGCATTTT.

This chain links TRBV28 with TRBJ2-2; possible D gene TRBD1, 5 bases. V was trimmed by 2 bases and J by 7 bases, leaving 11 bases between them. The CDR3 is made up of 14 amino acids. In germline, CDR1 is MDHEN, CDR2 SYDVKM. CDR3 DNA: TGTGCCAGCAGTTTAGTTTCAGGGATCGGGGAGCTGTTTTTT. Translating it yields CASSLVSGIGELFF.

J is TRBJ2-3 and V is TRBV5-8; 7 bases map to TRBD2. Looked up from germline, CDR1 is SGHTS and CDR2 is YDEGEE. CDR3 size: 16 residues. J was trimmed by 0 bases and V by 4 bases; bases with no gene match: 8. CDR3 amino acids: CASSARLAASTDTQYF. CDR3 bases: TGTGCCAGCAGCGCCCGACTAGCAGCAAGCACAGATACGCAGTATTTT.

The chain joins TRBV7-2 to TRBJ1-2, with TRBD1 matching over 7 bases. Germline values: CDR1 SGHTA, CDR2 FQGNSA. This CDR3 contains 15 residues. The trim removed 2 bases at V and 10 bases at J, leaving 13 bases unmatched. This chain's CDR3 is CASSLSVPPQGDYTF. CDR3 sequence (DNA): TGTGCCAGCAGCTTAAGTGTTCCCCCTCAGGGGGACTACACCTTC.

V gene TRBV30 combines with J gene TRBJ2-1, with 8 nucleotides matching TRBD2. Unmatched junction bases numbered 14, after V lost 4 bases and J lost 9 bases. Germline V gives CDR1 GTSNPN, CDR2 SVGIG (reference sequence). The CDR3 runs 15 residues. CDR3 sequence (DNA): TGTGCCTGGACGAACCTCGGGGGGGCTAATGTTGAGCAGTTCTTC. Encoded protein: CAWTNLGGANVEQFF. Full variable domain (rest looked up from reference TRBV30 and TRBJ2-1): SQTIHQWPATLVQPVGSPLSLECTVEGTSNPNLYWYRQAAGRGLQLLFYSVGIGQISSEVPQNLSASRPQDRQFILSSKKLLLSDSGFYLCAWTNLGGANVEQFFGPGTRLTVL.

The V call is TRBV10-3, the J call TRBJ2-7; TRBD2 agrees at 11 bases. The junction had 4 bases not matched to a gene; V was cut back by 6 bases and J by 0 bases. CDR1 is ENHRY and CDR2 is SYGVKD in the germline V gene. The CDR3 extends over 15 amino acids. CDR3 nucleotide sequence: TGTGCCATCAGAGATAGCGGGGGGGCCTCCTACGAGCAGTACTTC. Residues: CAIRDSGGASYEQYF.

As regards this clone: The identical CDR3 is also encoded by other nucleotide sequences in the sample. This chain uses TRBV25-1 with TRBJ1-6, with D tentatively TRBD1 (6 bases). The germline CDR1 and CDR2 sequences are MGHDK and SYGVNS. CDR3 length: 14 amino acids. V was trimmed by 6 bases and J by 4 bases, leaving 10 bases between them. The CDR3 spells CASRGGQYNSPLHF. The CDR3 region has the DNA TGTGCCAGCAGGGGGGGGCAATATAATTCACCCCTCCACTTT.

About this clone: A much bigger clone sits one base away, suggesting this may be a read error. As DNA, the CDR3 is TGTGCCAGCAGCGTAGGTATGGGAGAGGCCCAGTACTTC. Translating gives CASSVGMGEAQYF. The chain uses TRBV9 and TRBJ2-5; tentatively, D is TRBD2 (5 bases). The germline CDR1 and CDR2 sequences are SGDLS and YYNGEE. The CDR3 consists of 13 residues.

The chain is built from TRBV7-2 and TRBJ2-1; D gene unclear. The CDR3 extends over 15 amino acids. Looked up from germline, CDR1 is SGHTA and CDR2 is FQGNSA. The V end was cut by 5 bases, the J end by 4 bases, with 15 bases between. In DNA form, the CDR3 reads TGTGCCAGCAGCCCCCCGGGCCTCATGTACAATGAGCAGTTCTTC. Translated, it gives CASSPPGLMYNEQFF.

This clone has a handful of counts. The gene calls are TRBV6-5 and TRBJ1-1; perhaps TRBD1 as D (6 bases). Per the germline V gene, CDR1 is MNHEY and CDR2 is SVGAGI. V lost 5 bases and J 1 base, leaving 14 bases between the germline ends. This CDR3 has 15 amino acids. The CDR3 DNA is TGTGCCAGCAGTGCGACACAGGGAACGAACACTGAAGCTTTCTTT. Amino acids: CASSATQGTNTEAFF.

V gene TRBV9 combines with J gene TRBJ2-2; D is uncertain. Germline values: CDR1 SGDLS, CDR2 YYNGEE. Trimming removed 3 bases at V and 0 bases at J, with 9 bases between. CDR3 length equals 15 residues. CDR3 sequence (DNA): TGTGCCAGCAGCGCCCTCCCGTCGAACACCGGGGAGCTGTTTTTT. As protein: CASSALPSNTGELFF.

The DNA for the CDR3 is TGTGCCAGCAGCTTAGACGAGAACACTGAAGCTTTCTTT. Residues: CASSLDENTEAFF. This chain uses TRBV7-7 with TRBJ1-1; no clear D gene. The CDR3 consists of 13 residues. Germline V gives CDR1 SSHAT, CDR2 FNYEAQ (reference sequence). V was cut by 1 base and J by 1 base, with 4 bases left in between.

The CDR3 coding sequence is TGTGCCAGCAGTGAAGAGGGCCGAGGGGAGTACGAGCAGTACTTC. This encodes CASSEEGRGEYEQYF. This rearrangement joins TRBV2 to TRBJ2-7; the D gene could be TRBD1 or TRBD2 (5 bases each). The CDR3 loop spans 15 amino acids. The V gene's germline CDR1 is SNHLY and CDR2 FYNNEI. V lost 1 base and J lost 4, with 14 bases in between.

This sequence joins TRBV9 and TRBJ2-3, with D uncertain. V shed 3 bases and J shed 4 bases, with 12 bases lying between them. The length of the CDR3 is 14 residues. The germline gives CDR1 SGDLS, CDR2 YYNGEE. CDR3 protein: CASSETQRADTQYF. The CDR3 region has the DNA TGTGCCAGCAGCGAAACGCAACGGGCAGATACGCAGTATTTT.

V and J are TRBV7-2 and TRBJ2-7; D possibly corresponds to TRBD2 (6 bases). Germline loops: CDR1 SGHTA, CDR2 FQGNSA. This CDR3 contains 15 residues. V was pared by 3 bases and J by 0 bases, with 12 bases between. DNA of the CDR3: TGTGCCAGCAGCTTGGGACTGACAAGCTCCTACGAGCAGTACTTC. Protein sequence: CASSLGLTSSYEQYF.

The V and J genes are TRBV10-3 and TRBJ2-5, with D unclear. Trimming took 2 bases from V and 4 from J, leaving 14 bases between them. This CDR3 contains 15 residues. In germline, CDR1 is ENHRY, CDR2 SYGVKD. This CDR3 reads CAISEPTGLGETQYF. For the CDR3, the DNA is TGTGCCATCAGTGAGCCGACCGGGCTGGGAGAGACCCAGTACTTC.

CDR3 bases: TGTGCCAGCTCACCACGGGACGGCTACGAGCAGTACTTC. Translation gives CASSPRDGYEQYF. The chain links TRBV18 to TRBJ2-7; D is possibly TRBD1 or TRBD2 (5 bases each). CDR1 and CDR2 from the germline V gene are KGHSH and LQKENI. The V end lost 1 base, the J end lost 3 bases, and 7 bases lay between the germline ends. The CDR3 has 13 amino acids.

The table lists this clone with a few counts. The V call is TRBV5-1, the J call TRBJ2-3, with a possible D match to TRBD1 (5 bases). Trimming pared 0 bases from V and 6 bases from J, leaving 11 bases between. Germline lookup yields CDR1 SGHRS and CDR2 YFSETQ. This CDR3 region has 14 residues. The CDR3 is CASSLGQSMDTQYF. CDR3 nucleotides: TGCGCCAGCAGCTTGGGACAGAGCATGGATACGCAGTATTTT.

This rearrangement joins TRBV28 to TRBJ2-2; TRBD1 might be the D (5 bases). Looked up from germline, CDR1 is MDHEN and CDR2 is SYDVKM. This CDR3 region has 13 residues. V lost 4 bases and J 7 bases, leaving 10 bases between the germline ends. This CDR3 is CASSSGQGGELFF. DNA of the CDR3: TGTGCCAGCAGTTCCGGGCAGGGCGGGGAGCTGTTTTTT.